What follows are 12 T cell receptor beta chains derived from one specimen sequenced in a study of shared T cell receptors in the human thymus (dated by TCRdb to the early 2020s). Libraries were built with the immunoSEQ multiplex PCR assay. TCRdb holds this immuneACCESS table with in-frame rearrangements only. Some clones are missing; in checked studies, unresolved V genes explain under half, and the rest has no known cause. The table for this sample lists over 650,000 clones; about 90% of them were counted only once. The ten largest account for about 0.0094% of the sample. The sample was also linked to a second study, of human thymus T cells.

The sequenced material came from thymocytes. The receptors come from a boy in the first two years of life with a congenital heart defect. Donor details come from another sample of the same person, matched by shared clones.

This clone was picked up one time. This chain uses TRBV5-6 with TRBJ1-1; D is unresolved. Trimming left V 0 bases short and J 4 bases short, with 22 bases between. Per germline, CDR1 SGHDT and CDR2 YYEEEE. The CDR3 loop spans 18 amino acids. CDR3 nucleotide sequence: TGTGCCAGCAGCTTGGGCGGCGGGGTCACATCCCCGATCACTGAAGCTTTCTTT. It codes for CASSLGGGVTSPITEAFF.

V gene TRBV19 combines with J gene TRBJ1-6, with 9 bases lining up with TRBD1. The CDR3 consists of 19 residues. Germline values: CDR1 LNHDA, CDR2 SQIVND (reference sequence). V gave up 10 bases and J gave up 0 bases; unmatched junction bases: 16. The CDR3: CATLGTGKGTCSYNSPLHF. DNA for the CDR3: TGTGCCACCTTGGGGACAGGGAAAGGAACTTGCTCCTATAATTCACCCCTCCACTTT. The full variable domain, completed using reference TRBV19 and TRBJ1-6, is DGGITQSPKYLFRKEGQNVTLSCEQNLNHDAMYWYRQDPGQGLRLIYYSQIVNDFQKGDIAEGYSVSREKKESFPLTVTSAQKNPTAFYLCATLGTGKGTCSYNSPLHFGNGTRLTVT.

This rearrangement joins TRBV27 to TRBJ2-7, with 7 bases that match TRBD1. The V gene end was trimmed by 5 bases and the J gene end by 3 bases; junction bases not matched to a gene: 16. CDR1 and CDR2 (germline): MNHEY, SMNVEV (reference sequence). The CDR3 is made up of 17 amino acids. CDR3 protein: CASSPNLSRTGYYEQYF. In DNA, the CDR3 is TGTGCCAGCAGTCCAAACCTTAGTAGGACAGGTTACTACGAGCAGTACTTC.

This clone has only one observation. The genes are TRBV30 and TRBJ2-7; TRBD1 agrees at 7 bases. V was pared by 0 bases and J by 3 bases, with 14 bases of the junction left unmatched. CDR3 length equals 17 residues. Germline assignment: CDR1 GTSNPN and CDR2 SVGIG (reference sequence). The DNA for the CDR3 is TGTGCCTGGAGTGTACTTTTTGGCCGGGACAGACACTACGAGCAGTACTTC. This sequence encodes CAWSVLFGRDRHYEQYF.

V gene TRBV6-5 combines with J gene TRBJ2-1, with 7 positions matching TRBD2. Germline assignment: CDR1 MNHEY and CDR2 SVGAGI. Trimming at V came to 4 bases and at J to 7 bases, leaving 13 bases not matched to a gene. The CDR3 consists of 16 residues. The CDR3 DNA follows: TGTGCCAGCAGTTCGACGACTAGCCCGACGGGTAATGAGCAGTTCTTC. It yields the protein CASSSTTSPTGNEQFF.

The sample holds a few counts of this clone. This chain links TRBV19 with TRBJ1-2; D gene ambiguous. V lost 3 bases to trimming and J lost 0 bases, with 20 bases between them. Germline V gene sequence: CDR1 LNHDA, CDR2 SQIVND (reference sequence). CDR3 length equals 18 residues. The CDR3 loop is CASSIRLAAGNPNYGYTF. The DNA for the CDR3 is TGTGCCAGTAGTATTCGGTTGGCGGCCGGGAACCCTAACTATGGCTACACCTTC. Drawing the rest from reference TRBV19 and TRBJ1-2, the complete variable domain is DGGITQSPKYLFRKEGQNVTLSCEQNLNHDAMYWYRQDPGQGLRLIYYSQIVNDFQKGDIAEGYSVSREKKESFPLTVTSAQKNPTAFYLCASSIRLAAGNPNYGYTFGSGTRLTVV.

The J gene is TRBJ2-7, the V gene TRBV5-1; 7 bases map to TRBD1. The CDR3 consists of 13 residues. V lost 4 bases, J lost 3 bases, and 4 bases stayed unmatched. Per the germline V gene, CDR1 is SGHRS and CDR2 is YFSETQ. The CDR3: CASSGDRDYEQYF. The CDR3 DNA reads TGCGCCAGCAGCGGCGACAGGGACTACGAGCAGTACTTC.

The chain links TRBV4-1 to TRBJ1-5; the D gene is possibly TRBD1 (5 bases). This CDR3 region has 15 residues. Trimming stripped 0 bases from V and 5 bases from J, with 11 bases between. Germline CDR1 MGHRA, CDR2 YSYEKL. The CDR3 DNA reads as TGCGCCAGCAGCCAAGATACCCGGGGGTATCAGCCCCAGCATTTT. Its translation: CASSQDTRGYQPQHF.

The V and J genes are TRBV7-2 and TRBJ1-6; 9 positions match TRBD1. Germline CDR1 is SGHTA and CDR2 is FQGNSA. This CDR3 comprises 16 residues. V was clipped by 5 bases and J by 10 bases; unmatched bases: 12. CDR3: CASSPQGAVVFSPLHF. CDR3 nucleotides: TGTGCCAGCAGCCCACAGGGGGCCGTCGTATTCTCACCCCTCCACTTT.

V is TRBV29-1 and J is TRBJ2-3, with 11 bases identical to TRBD2. This CDR3 has 17 amino acids. CDR1 SQVTM and CDR2 ANQGSEA come from the germline V gene. Germline trimming cut 6 bases from V and 1 base from J; bases unmatched to any gene: 12. The CDR3 reads CSVSLAGGRRGTDTQYF. DNA for the CDR3: TGCAGCGTGAGCCTAGCGGGGGGCCGCCGGGGCACAGATACGCAGTATTTT.

V usage is TRBV11-3 and J usage is TRBJ2-2; D is possibly TRBD2 (5 bases). This CDR3 contains 13 residues. Trimming pared 5 bases from V and 4 bases from J, leaving 8 bases between. Germline V gene sequence: CDR1 SGHNT, CDR2 YENEEA. The CDR3 protein is CASSLSVTGELFF. CDR3 DNA: TGTGCCAGCAGCCTTAGCGTCACCGGGGAGCTGTTTTTT.

This clone was found a few times. DNA for the CDR3: TGTGCCAGTCTCGGGAGGGGAGACCTGAACACTGAAGCTTTCTTT. It codes for CASLGRGDLNTEAFF. J is TRBJ1-1 and V is TRBV19, with a possible D match to TRBD1 (5 bases). Per the germline V gene, CDR1 is LNHDA and CDR2 is SQIVND (reference sequence). The CDR3 totals 15 residues. V gave up 8 bases and J gave up 0 bases, with 16 bases separating them.